Shown below are 24 T cell receptor beta chains from a single sample sequenced in a study of T and B cells in COVID-19 patients. Multiplex PCR with BIOMED2 TRB-A/B primer pools amplified TRB rearrangements. TCRdb passed the multiplex PCR reads through MiXCR, listing each CDR3 protein once. The sample has approximately 18,000 distinct CDR3 sequences; 25% to 35% are singletons. Blood genomic DNA input for TRB amplification was roughly 230-550 ng. The sequencing sample was made of blood. The receptors shown here come from a human donor who had recovered from COVID-19.

This chain uses TRBV5-6 with TRBJ2-1; D is ambiguous. Germline CDR1 SGHDT, CDR2 YYEEEE. CDR3 length: 15 residues. V lost 5 bases and J lost 2, with 14 bases in between. CDR3 sequence reads: CASSAGVGPYNEQFF. In nucleotides, the CDR3 is TGTGCCAGCAGTGCTGGGGTAGGGCCCTACAATGAGCAGTTCTTC.

About this clonotype: Possible read error: a much larger clone is one base away. CDR3 DNA: TGTGCCAGCAAAGACGGGGCGGCTGGTTTAGAGACCCAGTACTTC. Amino acid sequence: CASKDGAAGLETQYF. The chain uses TRBV6-5 and TRBJ2-5; D may match TRBD1 or TRBD2 (5 bases each). V was clipped by 7 bases and J by 4 bases, with 19 bases between them. The CDR3 has 15 amino acids. The germline CDR1 and CDR2 sequences are MNHEY and SVGAGI.

At least ten counts were recorded for this clonotype. The CDR3 spells CASSLFAGGSSYNEQFF. The CDR3 DNA is TGTGCCAGCAGCTTATTTGCGGGGGGAAGCTCCTACAATGAGCAGTTCTTC. The chain links TRBV5-6 to TRBJ2-1; 8 bases are shared with TRBD2. The trim removed 2 bases at V and 0 bases at J, leaving 7 bases unmatched. CDR1 and CDR2 (germline): SGHDT, YYEEEE. There are 17 residues in the CDR3.

This clonotype was observed a few times. The chain uses TRBV12-3 or TRBV12-4 and TRBJ1-4; no clear D gene. This CDR3 has 12 amino acids. Deletions cut 5 bases from V and 8 bases from J, with 9 bases between. The CDR3 sequence: CASSPESEKLFF. DNA of the CDR3: TGTGCCAGCAGTCCTGAATCGGAAAAACTGTTTTTT.

The J gene is TRBJ2-3, the V gene TRBV24-1, with D tentatively TRBD1 (5 bases). Per the germline V gene, CDR1 is KGHDR and CDR2 is SFDVKD. This CDR3 has 16 residues. Trimming removed 0 bases at V and 0 bases at J, with 9 bases between. The CDR3 DNA reads TGTGCCACCAGTGATTTGCTAGGGGCCAGCACAGATACGCAGTATTTT. This sequence encodes CATSDLLGASTDTQYF.

In this sample, this clonotype turned up a few times. The rearrangement uses TRBV12-3 or TRBV12-4 and TRBJ1-5; 8 bases are shared with TRBD1. The CDR3 contains 18 residues. V shed 8 bases and J 1 base; nucleotides not matched to a gene: 16. The CDR3 loop is CASSTRQGAKGSNQPQHF. CDR3 nucleotide sequence: TGTGCCAGCTCCACTCGGCAGGGGGCCAAAGGGAGCAATCAGCCCCAGCATTTT.

CDR3 region: CATSGINSGNTIYF. CDR3 DNA sequence: TGTGCCACCAGCGGCATCAACTCTGGAAACACCATATATTTT. The chain links TRBV15 to TRBJ1-3; D unresolved. The V gene lost 5 bases and the J gene lost 0 bases, with 8 bases spanning the gap. The CDR3 is made up of 14 amino acids. CDR1 LNHNV and CDR2 YYDKDF come from the germline V gene (reference sequence).

The rearrangement links TRBV7-2 to TRBJ2-2, with D possibly being TRBD1 or TRBD2 (7 bases each). The CDR3 totals 16 residues. The germline gives CDR1 SGHTA, CDR2 FQGNSA. Deletions cut 5 bases from V and 7 bases from J, with 20 bases between. The CDR3 loop is CASSQGEGARIGELFF. CDR3 bases: TGTGCCAGCAGCCAAGGGGAGGGGGCGCGTATCGGGGAGCTGTTTTTT.

This clonotype qualifies as medium-sized. V is TRBV13 and J is TRBJ2-3; weak D call: TRBD1 (6 bases). Germline V gene data show CDR1 as PRHDT and CDR2 as FYEKMQ (reference sequence). Trimming took 4 bases from V and 0 from J, leaving 11 bases between them. The CDR3 extends over 15 amino acids. DNA of the CDR3: TGTGCCAGCAGCTCCCCCACAGGGAGCACAGATACGCAGTATTTT. Residues: CASSSPTGSTDTQYF.

The chain couples TRBV6-5 to TRBJ2-7; 10 nucleotides align to TRBD1. V lost 5 bases and J lost 7; bases outside the gene matches: 14. The CDR3 loop spans 16 amino acids. Germline V gene lookup returns CDR1 MNHEY and CDR2 SVGAGI. The DNA for the CDR3 is TGTGCCAGCAGTCCGAGGGGGACAGGGGTACGAGGGGAGCAGTACTTC. Amino acids: CASSPRGTGVRGEQYF.

The chain links TRBV2 to TRBJ2-1; possible D gene TRBD2, 5 bases. Germline V gene lookup returns CDR1 SNHLY and CDR2 FYNNEI. The CDR3 loop spans 17 amino acids. Trimming pared 3 bases from V and 1 base from J, leaving 16 bases between. The CDR3 here is CASSDPEGEGSYNEQFF. CDR3 nucleotide sequence: TGTGCCAGCAGTGACCCAGAGGGTGAGGGTTCCTACAATGAGCAGTTCTTC.

J is TRBJ1-4 and V is TRBV6-5; 8 nucleotides agree with TRBD1. Per the germline V gene, CDR1 is MNHEY and CDR2 is SVGAGI. The CDR3 spans 16 residues. V lost 4 bases to trimming and J lost 5 bases; unmatched junction nucleotides: 9. The CDR3, as DNA: TGTGCCAGCAGTTTCACCCCGGGACAGGAGAATGAAAAACTGTTTTTT. It is translated as CASSFTPGQENEKLFF.

V is TRBV2 and J is TRBJ2-3; D ambiguous. Germline CDR1 and CDR2: SNHLY and FYNNEI. The CDR3 runs 15 residues. The V end lost 5 bases, the J end lost 3 bases, and 15 bases lay between the germline ends. The DNA for the CDR3 is TGTGCCAGCAGTCAAAGTTGGGTCCAAACAGATACGCAGTATTTT. Translated: CASSQSWVQTDTQYF.

The table lists this clonotype with many counts. The gene calls are TRBV15 and TRBJ2-1, with 9 bases aligning to TRBD2. Trimming removed 0 bases from V and 4 bases from J; junction bases left unmatched: 4. Germline lookup yields CDR1 LNHNV and CDR2 YYDKDF (reference sequence). The CDR3 has 16 residues. The CDR3 region is CATSRDGAGGYNEQFF. CDR3 sequence (DNA): TGTGCCACCAGCAGAGATGGGGCGGGGGGGTACAATGAGCAGTTCTTC.

This clonotype was found a few times. This chain uses TRBV20-1 with TRBJ1-4; 8 bases line up with TRBD1. Trimming took 5 bases from V and 3 from J; bases not matched to a gene: 8. The CDR3 extends over 15 amino acids. CDR1 DFQATT and CDR2 SNEGSKA come from the germline V gene (reference sequence). The CDR3 DNA reads TGCAGTGCTGAGGACAGGGTCGGGGCTAATGAAAAACTGTTTTTT. Amino acids: CSAEDRVGANEKLFF.

V and J are TRBV20-1 and TRBJ2-5; D not certain. Trimming removed 3 bases at V and 5 bases at J, with 4 bases between. Germline V gene lookup returns CDR1 DFQATT and CDR2 SNEGSKA (reference sequence). The CDR3 totals 10 residues. As DNA, the CDR3 is TGCAGTGCTAGGGTGGAGACCCAGTACTTC. Amino acids: CSARVETQYF.

This clonotype was observed a few times. The rearrangement uses TRBV5-5 and TRBJ2-3; TRBD2 agrees at 9 bases. Trimming removed 3 bases from V and 3 bases from J; junction bases left unmatched: 11. There are 17 residues in the CDR3. The germline V gene has CDR1 SGHKS and CDR2 YYEKEE (reference sequence). In DNA, the CDR3 is TGTGCCAGCAGCTCGAACATCTTAGCGGGGGCAACAGATACGCAGTATTTT. Translated, it gives CASSSNILAGATDTQYF. The entire variable domain, with the rest obtained from reference TRBV5-5 and TRBJ2-3, is as follows: DAGVTQSPTHLIKTRGQQVTLRCSPISGHKSVSWYQQVLGQGPQFIFQYYEKEERGRGNFPDRFSARQFPNYSSELNVNALLLGDSALYLCASSSNILAGATDTQYFGPGTRLTVL.

The sample holds a few counts of this clonotype. The chain combines TRBV4-3 with TRBJ1-4, with D possibly being TRBD1 (5 bases). The CDR3 has 13 residues. Trimming shortened V by 4 bases and J by 5 bases, and 8 bases separated the two germline ends. CDR1 is LGHNA and CDR2 is YSLEER in the germline V gene. CDR3 sequence: CASSRGGNEKLFF. CDR3 nucleotides: TGCGCCAGCAGCCGGGGGGGGAATGAAAAACTGTTTTTT.

This clonotype was recorded a few times. This chain connects TRBV18 to TRBJ2-7; 8 nucleotides line up with TRBD2. CDR1 is KGHSH and CDR2 is LQKENI in the germline V gene. This CDR3 spans 16 amino acids. Losses at the gene ends were 3 bases for V and 2 bases for J; bases not matched to a gene: 9. The CDR3 spells CASSPGGGVVPYEQYF. The CDR3 nucleotides are TGTGCCAGCTCACCCGGGGGGGGTGTCGTCCCCTACGAGCAGTACTTC. The full variable domain, completed using reference TRBV18 and TRBJ2-7, is NAGVMQNPRHLVRRRGQEARLRCSPMKGHSHVYWYRQLPEEGLKFMVYLQKENIIDESGMPKERFSAEFPKEGPSILRIQQVVRGDSAAYFCASSPGGGVVPYEQYFGPGTRLTVT.

The chain joins TRBV18 to TRBJ2-7, with TRBD1 matching over 7 bases. The CDR3 length is 13 residues. CDR1 is KGHSH, CDR2 LQKENI, per germline. With V trimmed by 8 bases and J by 3 bases, 7 bases remained unmatched. CDR3 in amino acids: CASRQGRYYEQYF. The DNA for the CDR3 is TGTGCCAGCCGACAGGGTCGCTACTACGAGCAGTACTTC.

The gene calls are TRBV7-6 and TRBJ2-3; D is unresolved. V dropped 4 bases and J dropped 3 bases, with 8 bases sitting between them. The CDR3 has 13 residues. Germline CDR1 and CDR2: SGHVS and FNYEAQ. The CDR3 protein is CASSSTRTDTQYF. The DNA of the CDR3 is TGTGCCAGCAGCTCAACTCGAACAGATACGCAGTATTTT.

This clonotype is labeled as medium-sized. This rearrangement joins TRBV19 to TRBJ2-3; possibly TRBD2 for D (7 bases). V was clipped by 1 base and J by 4 bases, with 9 bases between them. Germline-derived CDR1 and CDR2 are LNHDA and SQIVND (reference sequence). The CDR3 contains 14 residues. CDR3 nucleotides: TGTGCCAGTAGTATAGCGGGGGGCGCAGATACGCAGTATTTT. Translated, it gives CASSIAGGADTQYF. The entire variable domain, with the rest obtained from reference TRBV19 and TRBJ2-3, is as follows: DGGITQSPKYLFRKEGQNVTLSCEQNLNHDAMYWYRQDPGQGLRLIYYSQIVNDFQKGDIAEGYSVSREKKESFPLTVTSAQKNPTAFYLCASSIAGGADTQYFGPGTRLTVL.

The chain combines TRBV6-5 with TRBJ2-3; 7 nucleotides line up with TRBD2. V lost 7 bases to trimming and J lost 5 bases; unmatched junction nucleotides: 9. The CDR3 consists of 14 residues. From germline, CDR1 is MNHEY and CDR2 SVGAGI. CDR3 DNA sequence: TGTGCCAGCACCTCCGGCGGGGGTGGAGATACGCAGTATTTT. Protein: CASTSGGGGDTQYF.

The chain has TRBV4-3 and TRBJ2-3; D not certain. The CDR3 has 13 amino acids. Germline CDR1 LGHNA, CDR2 YSLEER. V dropped 0 bases and J dropped 6 bases, with 7 bases sitting between them. The DNA for the CDR3 is TGCGCCAGCAGCCAAGACATGGGGGATACGCAGTATTTT. This translates into CASSQDMGDTQYF.